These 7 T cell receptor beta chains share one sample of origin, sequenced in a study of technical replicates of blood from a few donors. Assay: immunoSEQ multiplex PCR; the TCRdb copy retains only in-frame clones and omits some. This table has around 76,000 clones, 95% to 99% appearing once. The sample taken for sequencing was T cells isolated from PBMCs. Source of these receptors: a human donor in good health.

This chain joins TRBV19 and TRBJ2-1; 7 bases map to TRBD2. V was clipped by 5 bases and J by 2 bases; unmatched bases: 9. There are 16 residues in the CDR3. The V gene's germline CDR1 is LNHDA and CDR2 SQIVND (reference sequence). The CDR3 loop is CASSDQSGAPYNEQFF. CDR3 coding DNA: TGTGCCAGTAGTGATCAAAGCGGGGCGCCCTACAATGAGCAGTTCTTC.

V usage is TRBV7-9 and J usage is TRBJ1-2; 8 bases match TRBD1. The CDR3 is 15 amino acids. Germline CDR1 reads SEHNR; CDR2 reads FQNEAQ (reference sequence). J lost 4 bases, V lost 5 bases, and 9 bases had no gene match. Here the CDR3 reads CASSIGQGESYGYTF. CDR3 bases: TGTGCCAGCAGCATAGGACAGGGCGAAAGCTATGGCTACACCTTC.

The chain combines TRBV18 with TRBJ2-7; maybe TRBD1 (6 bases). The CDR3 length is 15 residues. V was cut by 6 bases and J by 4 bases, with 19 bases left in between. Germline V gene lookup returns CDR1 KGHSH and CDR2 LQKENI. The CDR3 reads CASSPVGGWGYEQYF. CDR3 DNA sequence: TGTGCCAGCTCCCCTGTTGGGGGCTGGGGATACGAGCAGTACTTC.

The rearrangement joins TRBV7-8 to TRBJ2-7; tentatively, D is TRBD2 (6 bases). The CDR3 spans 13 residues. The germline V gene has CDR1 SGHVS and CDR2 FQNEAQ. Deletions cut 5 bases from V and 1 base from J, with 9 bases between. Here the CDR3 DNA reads TGTGCCAGCAGCAAGGGACTTTCCTACGAGCAGTACTTC. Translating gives CASSKGLSYEQYF.

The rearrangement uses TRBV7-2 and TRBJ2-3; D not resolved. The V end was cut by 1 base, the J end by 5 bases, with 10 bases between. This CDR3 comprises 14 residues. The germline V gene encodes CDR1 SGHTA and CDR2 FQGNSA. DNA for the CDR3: TGTGCCAGCAGCTTAGAACTTAGAGGAGATACGCAGTATTTT. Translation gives CASSLELRGDTQYF.

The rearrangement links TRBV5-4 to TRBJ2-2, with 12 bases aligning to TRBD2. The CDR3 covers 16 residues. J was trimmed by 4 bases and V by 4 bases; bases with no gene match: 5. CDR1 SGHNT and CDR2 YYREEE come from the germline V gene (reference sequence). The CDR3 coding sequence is TGTGCCAGCAGCCTAGCGGGAGGGCCGAGCACCGGGGAGCTGTTTTTT. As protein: CASSLAGGPSTGELFF.

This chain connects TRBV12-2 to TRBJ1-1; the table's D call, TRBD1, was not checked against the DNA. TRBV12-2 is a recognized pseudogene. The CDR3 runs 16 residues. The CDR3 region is CASRLQLPDRHTEAFF. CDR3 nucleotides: TGTGCAAGTCGCTTACAATTACCGGACAGACACACTGAAGCTTTCTTT.